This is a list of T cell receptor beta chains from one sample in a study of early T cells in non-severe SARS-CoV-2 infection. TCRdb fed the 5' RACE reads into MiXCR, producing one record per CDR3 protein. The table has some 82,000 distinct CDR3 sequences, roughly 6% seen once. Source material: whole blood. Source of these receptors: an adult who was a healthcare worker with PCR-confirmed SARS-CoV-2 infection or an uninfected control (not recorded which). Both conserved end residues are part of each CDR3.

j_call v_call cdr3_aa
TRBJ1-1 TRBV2 CASTQGMNTEAFF
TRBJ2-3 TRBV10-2 CASSAGGKADTQYF
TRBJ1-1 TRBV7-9 CASSKGWGNTEAFF
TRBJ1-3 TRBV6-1 CASSKGLAPGNTIYF
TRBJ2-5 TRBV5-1 CASSLNTGAGETQYF
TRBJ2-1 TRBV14 CASSQGLAGGRRSGEQFF
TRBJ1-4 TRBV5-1 CASSLLTGANEKLFF
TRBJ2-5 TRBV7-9 CASRTDWQETQYF
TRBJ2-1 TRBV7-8 CASSLAAHNEQFF
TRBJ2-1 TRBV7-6 CASSLVGSDEQFF
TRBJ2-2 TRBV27 CASSPGQGAFTGELFF
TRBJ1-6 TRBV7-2 CASRATASYNSPLHF
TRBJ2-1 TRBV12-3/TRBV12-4 CASSGQGARKTYNEQFF
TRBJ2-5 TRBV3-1 CASSPVKASGGLRETQYF
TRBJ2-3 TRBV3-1 CASSNDPYTDTQYF
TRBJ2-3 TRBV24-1 CATRDRATDTQYF
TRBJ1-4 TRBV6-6 CASSSEQGPRAKLFF
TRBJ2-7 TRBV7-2 CASSLEAGGVYEQYF
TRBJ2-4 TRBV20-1 CSASREETKNIQYF
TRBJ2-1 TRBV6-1 CASSPTSGGEQFF
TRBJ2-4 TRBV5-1 CATGGREAKNIQYF
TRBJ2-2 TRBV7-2 CASSLQGYAGELFF
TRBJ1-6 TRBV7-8 CASSLASGPNSPLHF
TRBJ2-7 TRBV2 CASSTGSRREQYF
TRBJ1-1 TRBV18 CASSANRGGANTEAFF
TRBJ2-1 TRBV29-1 CSVEDSDESYNEQFF
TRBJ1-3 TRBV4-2 CASSQDRGVTGNTIYF
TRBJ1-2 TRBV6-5 CASSYTGQGAGYTF
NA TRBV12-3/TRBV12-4 CASSLAERRELFF
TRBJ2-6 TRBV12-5 CASGQDRVGANVLTF
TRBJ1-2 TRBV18 CASSPADRGYGYTF
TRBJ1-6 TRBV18 CASSPQGTDSPLHF
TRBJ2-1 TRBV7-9 CASSLGGF
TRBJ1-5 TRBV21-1 CASSAPGQGHQPQHF
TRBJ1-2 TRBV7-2 CASSLPTRTGINYGYTF
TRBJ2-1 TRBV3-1 CASSHSSSNEQFF
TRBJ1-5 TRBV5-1 CASSLAGLESNQPQHF
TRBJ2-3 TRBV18 CASQRTGSTDTQYF
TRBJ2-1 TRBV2 CASRDSSYNEQFF
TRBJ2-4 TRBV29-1 CSVTGIAKNIQYF
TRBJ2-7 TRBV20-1 CSAREFGLAGEDEQYF